The entry that follows covers one T cell receptor beta chain sequence. Assay used: immunoSEQ multiplex PCR; TCRdb lists only in-frame clones, some missing. The sample lists 95,000 to 100,000 clones; approximately 81% were seen once. The sample belongs to a study of blood T cell repertoires in COVID-19. This CDR3 contains 18 residues. Germline assignment: CDR1 KGHSH and CDR2 LQKENI. Trimming removed 2 bases from V and 1 base from J; junction bases left unmatched: 10. This TCR derives from a woman in her seventies with active or convalescent COVID-19. This sequence joins TRBV18 and TRBJ2-4, with TRBD1 matching over 8 bases. What was sequenced was peripheral blood. CDR3 sequence (DNA): TGTGCCAGCTCACCAGAATTCGCAGGGGGCAGGGCCAAAAACATTCAGTACTTC. Amino acid sequence: CASSPEFAGGRAKNIQYF.